What follows are 21 T cell receptor beta chains derived from one specimen sequenced in a study of CD8 T cells in Susac syndrome. About 0.5 to 1 ug RNA was reverse transcribed with random hexamers. TCRdb ran MiXCR on the immunoSEQ multiplex PCR reads and lists one entry per CDR3 protein. The profile shows roughly 100,000 distinct CDR3 sequences, roughly 94% of them singletons. The sample comprised CD4+ T cells from PBMCs. The receptors were gathered from a human donor with Susac syndrome.

The chain uses TRBV21-1 and TRBJ1-6; the table's D gene call, TRBD1, was not cross checked with the DNA. TRBV21-1 counts as a pseudogene. CDR3 length: 18 residues. CDR3 nucleotides: TGTGCCAGCAGCAAGCCTCTGGGGAAGGACAGGGGAAATTCACCCCTCCACTTT. It is translated as CASSKPLGKDRGNSPLHF.

V and J are TRBV28 and TRBJ2-1, with a tentative D call TRBD1 (6 bases). There are 14 residues in the CDR3. The germline V and J ends were trimmed by 6 bases and 5 bases, with 14 bases remaining between them. The germline CDR1 and CDR2 sequences are MDHEN and SYDVKM. CDR3 sequence: CASSGTGINNEQFF. The CDR3 DNA follows: TGTGCCAGCAGCGGTACAGGGATAAACAATGAGCAGTTCTTC.

The rearrangement joins TRBV20-1 to TRBJ1-2; no definite D call. Germline CDR1 is DFQATT and CDR2 is SNEGSKA (reference sequence). The CDR3 runs to 14 residues. Trimming left V 0 bases short and J 4 bases short, with 12 bases between. Here the CDR3 DNA reads TGCAGTGCTAGAGATCCGAGGGAAGTCTATGGCTACACCTTC. Protein: CSARDPREVYGYTF.

The CDR3 protein is CASSAGTGRRNEQFF. CDR3 in DNA: TGTGCCAGCAGCGCCGGGACAGGGAGGAGAAATGAGCAGTTCTTC. The chain links TRBV3-1 to TRBJ2-1; 9 bases map to TRBD1. This CDR3 spans 15 amino acids. Germline V gives CDR1 LGHDT, CDR2 YNNKEL (reference sequence). Trimming took 5 bases from V and 7 from J; bases not matched to a gene: 9.

The CDR3 protein is CAWSIGSGNTIYF. CDR3 in DNA: TGTGCCTGGAGTATCGGTTCTGGAAACACCATATATTTT. The rearrangement uses TRBV30 and TRBJ1-3, with D uncertain. Trimming removed 2 bases at V and 1 base at J, with 6 bases between. The CDR3 is 13 residues long. Germline lookup yields CDR1 GTSNPN and CDR2 SVGIG (reference sequence).

This sequence joins TRBV29-1 and TRBJ2-2; D is ambiguous. The CDR3 contains 11 residues. V was trimmed by 7 bases and J by 5 bases, leaving 8 bases between them. Germline values: CDR1 SQVTM, CDR2 ANQGSEA. The CDR3 loop reads CSGLGTGELFF. CDR3 coding DNA: TGCAGCGGACTGGGGACCGGGGAGCTGTTTTTT.

The chain carries TRBV23-1 and TRBJ2-7, with D perhaps matching TRBD1 (5 bases). TRBV23-1 is filed as an ORF, its function uncertain. The CDR3 length is 11 residues. V was shortened by 8 bases and J by 7 bases, with 12 bases between the two germline ends. The CDR3 is CASLQVREQYF. The CDR3 region has the DNA TGCGCCAGCCTACAGGTTAGGGAGCAGTACTTC.

This clonotype was detected once. The CDR3 spells CASSQGQGGEKLFF. CDR3 in DNA: TGTGCCAGCAGCCAGGGACAGGGTGGCGAAAAACTGTTTTTT. The V and J genes are TRBV3-1 and TRBJ1-4; 9 positions match TRBD1. CDR1 is LGHDT, CDR2 YNNKEL, per germline (reference sequence). The junction had 4 bases not matched to a gene; V was cut back by 3 bases and J by 8 bases. The CDR3 consists of 14 residues.

The V call is TRBV20-1, the J call TRBJ2-3; D call uncertain. The germline V and J ends were trimmed by 3 bases and 0 bases, with 22 bases remaining between them. This CDR3 is built from 18 residues. Germline V CDR1 and CDR2: DFQATT, SNEGSKA (reference sequence). The DNA for the CDR3 is TGCAGTGCTAGCCGGACGGATCAGGTGACTCCTAGCACAGATACGCAGTATTTT. It is translated as CSASRTDQVTPSTDTQYF.

This clonotype came up once. The chain couples TRBV29-1 to TRBJ2-2; tentative D call: TRBD2 (5 bases). The CDR3 contains 14 residues. V lost 4 bases and J 3 bases, leaving 12 bases between the germline ends. Germline V CDR1 and CDR2: SQVTM, ANQGSEA. CDR3 DNA: TGCAGCGTTGTAGGACTCGCAGACACCGGGGAGCTGTTTTTT. It codes for CSVVGLADTGELFF.

V is TRBV4-3 and J is TRBJ2-2; D is ambiguous. Deletions cut 0 bases from V and 0 bases from J, with 5 bases between. The CDR3 covers 15 residues. The germline V gene encodes CDR1 LGHNA and CDR2 YSLEER. The CDR3 sequence is CASSQEITNTGELFF. The CDR3 nucleotides read TGCGCCAGCAGCCAAGAAATCACGAACACCGGGGAGCTGTTTTTT.

The rearrangement joins TRBV10-2 to TRBJ1-1; D is unresolved. Trimming shortened V by 7 bases and J by 0 bases, and 12 bases separated the two germline ends. The CDR3 is 14 amino acids. The germline V gene has CDR1 WSHSY and CDR2 SAAADI. The CDR3 sequence is CASIHGVLNTEAFF. The CDR3 region has the DNA TGCGCCAGCATTCACGGGGTCCTGAACACTGAAGCTTTCTTT.

The CDR3 DNA follows: TGTGCCAGCAGCCCTGACAGGGTGGAGGGTGAAAAACTGTTTTTT. Encoded protein: CASSPDRVEGEKLFF. The V call is TRBV5-6, the J call TRBJ1-4; 7 positions agree with TRBD1. Trimming removed 4 bases from V and 7 bases from J; junction bases left unmatched: 10. CDR3 size: 15 residues. The germline V gene encodes CDR1 SGHDT and CDR2 YYEEEE.

J is TRBJ2-5 and V is TRBV4-2; D gene uncertain. The CDR3 sequence is 14 residues long. Germline V gene data show CDR1 as LGHNA and CDR2 as YNFKEQ. The V and J ends lost 1 base and 4 bases respectively, with 10 bases between them. CDR3 protein: CASSQVLVPETQYF. The CDR3 region has the DNA TGTGCCAGCAGCCAAGTGCTAGTCCCAGAGACCCAGTACTTC.

V gene TRBV9 combines with J gene TRBJ2-7; D is possibly TRBD2 (5 bases). Germline lookup yields CDR1 SGDLS and CDR2 YYNGEE. The CDR3 spans 13 residues. The ends were cut back, 0 bases at V and 4 bases at J, with 8 bases in the middle. CDR3 protein: CASSVESGYEQYF. The CDR3 region has the DNA TGTGCCAGCAGCGTAGAGAGCGGTTACGAGCAGTACTTC.

J is TRBJ2-3 and V is TRBV15, with 7 nucleotides matching TRBD2. CDR3 length: 13 residues. CDR1 and CDR2 (germline): LNHNV, YYDKDF (reference sequence). Germline trimming cut 9 bases from V and 2 bases from J; bases unmatched to any gene: 5. The CDR3 protein is CATGGSHTDTQYF. The CDR3 nucleotides read TGTGCCACGGGGGGGTCCCACACAGATACGCAGTATTTT.

V usage is TRBV7-8 and J usage is TRBJ1-5; D ambiguous. CDR3 length: 14 residues. Germline V gene data show CDR1 as SGHVS and CDR2 as FQNEAQ. V was trimmed by 1 base and J by 4 bases, leaving 8 bases between them. This CDR3 is CASSLDSANQPQHF. The CDR3 nucleotides read TGTGCCAGCAGCTTAGACAGCGCTAATCAGCCCCAGCATTTT.

V gene TRBV9 combines with J gene TRBJ2-1; 11 nucleotides match TRBD2. V lost 3 bases to trimming and J lost 10 bases; unmatched junction nucleotides: 12. This CDR3 is 16 amino acids long. In germline, CDR1 is SGDLS, CDR2 YYNGEE. CDR3 residues: CASSGLKTSGADEQFF. CDR3 DNA sequence: TGTGCCAGCAGCGGGCTGAAGACTAGCGGGGCCGACGAGCAGTTCTTC.

The rearrangement joins TRBV20-1 to TRBJ1-6; 11 bases are a match to TRBD1. The CDR3 covers 15 residues. The germline V gene encodes CDR1 DFQATT and CDR2 SNEGSKA (reference sequence). J was trimmed by 10 bases and V by 0 bases; bases with no gene match: 5. CDR3: CSARDPGQGVSPLHF. CDR3 nucleotide sequence: TGCAGTGCTAGAGACCCGGGACAGGGGGTCTCACCCCTCCACTTT.

The genes are TRBV5-1 and TRBJ2-3; D perhaps matches TRBD2 (7 bases). Per germline, CDR1 SGHRS and CDR2 YFSETQ. Trimming pared 4 bases from V and 4 bases from J, leaving 13 bases between. The CDR3 consists of 14 residues. The CDR3 nucleotides read TGCGCCAGCAGCCCGGGGGGCTGGCCAGATACGCAGTATTTT. Protein sequence: CASSPGGWPDTQYF.

The chain has TRBV15 and TRBJ2-1, with D tentatively TRBD2 (7 bases). CDR3 size: 15 residues. Germline V CDR1 and CDR2: LNHNV, YYDKDF (reference sequence). V was cut by 1 base and J by 5 bases, with 12 bases left in between. The CDR3 region is CATSRAGGRDNEQFF. The CDR3 DNA sequence: TGTGCCACCAGCAGAGCGGGGGGCCGGGACAATGAGCAGTTCTTC. The full variable domain, rest sourced from reference TRBV15 and TRBJ2-1, is DAMVIQNPRYQVTQFGKPVTLSCSQTLNHNVMYWYQQKSSQAPKLLFHYYDKDFNNEADTPDNFQSRRPNTSFCFLDIRSPGLGDTAMYLCATSRAGGRDNEQFFGPGTRLTVL.